This TCR beta chain was recovered during a study of shared clonotypes between healthy human individuals. General study results and limits: Non-shared clonotypes had lower generation probabilities than clonotypes shared by all four sorted-subset donors.

The authors split each subset's genomic DNA evenly across several immunoSEQ plates. The method was immunoSEQ multiplex PCR; TCRdb's version includes in-frame clones alone and lacks a portion of them. The data contain 2,500,000 or so clones, around 90% of them singletons. As for this clone: Its target is unknown.

The TCR comes from a man younger than 35 in good health. Some clones in this sample may be carry-over from other donors' samples. Input material: naive CD4+ T cells from PBMCs. Subset in this sample: CD45RA+ positively selected.

CDR3 amino acids: CASSIPGTPTGELFF. Here the CDR3 DNA reads TGTGCCAGTAGTATTCCCGGGACACCTACCGGGGAGCTGTTTTTT. This chain joins TRBV19 and TRBJ2-2; possibly TRBD1 for D (6 bases). Between the trimmed V and J ends, which lost 3 bases and 5 bases, there was a span of 13 bases. Looked up from germline, CDR1 is LNHDA and CDR2 is SQIVND (reference sequence). The CDR3 covers 15 residues.